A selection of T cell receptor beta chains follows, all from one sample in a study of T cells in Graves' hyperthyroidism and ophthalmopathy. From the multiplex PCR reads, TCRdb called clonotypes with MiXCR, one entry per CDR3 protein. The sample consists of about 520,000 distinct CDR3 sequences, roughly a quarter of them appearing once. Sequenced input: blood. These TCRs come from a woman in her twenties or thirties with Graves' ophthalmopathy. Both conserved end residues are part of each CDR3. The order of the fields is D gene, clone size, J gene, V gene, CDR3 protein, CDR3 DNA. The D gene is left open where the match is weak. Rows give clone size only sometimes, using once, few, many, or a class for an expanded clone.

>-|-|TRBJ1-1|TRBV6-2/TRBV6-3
CASSYHLQMNTEAFF
TGTGCCAGCAGTTACCACTTACAAATGAACACTGAAGCTTTCTTT
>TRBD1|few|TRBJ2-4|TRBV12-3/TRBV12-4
CASSLDRGLLIQYF
TGTGCCAGCAGTTTAGACAGGGGGCTCCTCATTCAGTACTTC
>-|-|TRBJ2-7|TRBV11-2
CASSPQRGGGEQYF
TGTGCCAGCAGCCCCCAGCGAGGGGGGGGGGAGCAGTACTTC
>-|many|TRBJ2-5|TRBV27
CASSRSKAWGTQYF
TGTGCCAGCAGTCGTTCCAAGGCCTGGGGGACCCAGTACTTC
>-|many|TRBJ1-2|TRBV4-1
CASSQDGLGALGYTF
TGCGCCAGCAGCCAAGATGGGTTGGGGGCGCTTGGCTACACCTTC
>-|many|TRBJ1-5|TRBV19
CASSIQGQDQPQHF
TGTGCCAGTAGTATCCAGGGCCAGGATCAGCCCCAGCATTTT
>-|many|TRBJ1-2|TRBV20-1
CSAKGQANYGYTF
TGCAGTGCTAAGGGGCAAGCCAACTATGGCTACACCTTC
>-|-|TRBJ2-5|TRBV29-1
CSVGGDLGGETQYF
TGCAGCGTTGGTGGGGACTTAGGAGGAGAGACCCAGTACTTC
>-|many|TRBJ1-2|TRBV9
CASSVGRYRVGYGYTF
TGTGCCAGCAGCGTAGGAAGGTACAGGGTCGGCTATGGCTACACCTTC
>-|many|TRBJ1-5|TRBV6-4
CASSPGYQPYSNQPQHF
TGTGCCAGCAGTCCGGGATACCAGCCATATAGCAATCAGCCCCAGCATTTT
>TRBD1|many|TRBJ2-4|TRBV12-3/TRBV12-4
CASSLGQGTKNIQYF
TGTGCCAGCAGTTTGGGACAGGGGACCAAAAACATTCAGTACTTC
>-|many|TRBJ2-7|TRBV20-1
CSARVFSRTEQYF
TGCAGTGCTAGAGTCTTCTCGAGGACCGAGCAGTACTTC
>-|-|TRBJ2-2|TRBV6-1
CASSEGSWGGADGELFF
TGTGCCAGCAGTGAAGGATCATGGGGGGGGGCCGACGGGGAGCTGTTTTTT
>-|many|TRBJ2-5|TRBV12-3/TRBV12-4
CASSPDRLQETQYF
TGTGCCAGCAGTCCTGACAGGCTACAAGAGACCCAGTACTTC
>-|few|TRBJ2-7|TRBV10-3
CAISERGGDYEQYF
TGTGCCATCAGTGAAAGGGGGGGAGACTACGAGCAGTACTTC
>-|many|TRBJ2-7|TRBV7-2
CASSLMGGFTYEQYF
TGTGCCAGCAGCTTGATGGGAGGCTTCACCTACGAGCAGTACTTC
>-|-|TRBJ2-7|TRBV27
CASSFGRVGSYEQYF
TGTGCCAGCAGTTTCGGAAGGGTCGGCTCCTACGAGCAGTACTTC
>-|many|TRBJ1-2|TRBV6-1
CASRTNMANYGYTF
TGTGCCAGCAGAACTAACATGGCAAACTATGGCTACACCTTC
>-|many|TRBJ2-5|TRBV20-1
CSASWQGVRETQYF
TGCAGTGCTAGTTGGCAGGGAGTCCGTGAGACCCAGTACTTC
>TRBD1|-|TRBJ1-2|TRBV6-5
CASSFLKWDSFNYGYTF
TGTGCCAGCAGTTTCCTAAAGTGGGACAGCTTTAACTATGGCTACACCTTC
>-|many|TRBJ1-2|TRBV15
CATSSDHYGYTF
TGTGCCACCAGCAGTGATCACTATGGCTACACCTTC
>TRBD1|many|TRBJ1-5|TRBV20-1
CSATRGQIQPQHF
TGCAGTGCTACCCGGGGACAGATTCAGCCCCAGCATTTT
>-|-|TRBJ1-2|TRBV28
CASSQPDGPNYGYTF
TGTGCCAGCAGCCAGCCGGACGGTCCTAACTATGGCTACACCTTC
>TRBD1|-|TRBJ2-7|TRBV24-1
CATSDNQGAPYEQYF
TGTGCCACCAGTGATAACCAGGGGGCCCCCTACGAGCAGTACTTC
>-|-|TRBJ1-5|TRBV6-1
CASSEGGLRNQPQHF
TGTGCCAGCAGTGAAGGGGGTCTTAGGAATCAGCCCCAGCATTTT
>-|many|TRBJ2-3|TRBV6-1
CASRPGLDTDTQYF
TGTGCCAGCAGACCTGGACTTGACACAGATACGCAGTATTTT
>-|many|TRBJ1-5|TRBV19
CASSNRNQPQHF
TGTGCCAGTAGTAACAGAAATCAGCCCCAGCATTTT
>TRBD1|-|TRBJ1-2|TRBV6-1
CASREGTGVSSGYTF
TGTGCCAGCAGGGAGGGGACAGGGGTTTCAAGTGGCTACACCTTC
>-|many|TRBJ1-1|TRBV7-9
CASSSGGREETEAFF
TGTGCCAGCAGCAGCGGGGGGAGGGAGGAGACTGAAGCTTTCTTT
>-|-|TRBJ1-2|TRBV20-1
CSARRTEYYGYTF
TGCAGTGCTAGGCGTACGGAATACTATGGCTACACCTTC
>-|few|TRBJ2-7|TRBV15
CATSRDSYEQYF
TGTGCCACCAGCAGAGATTCCTACGAGCAGTACTTC
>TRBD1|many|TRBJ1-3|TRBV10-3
CASAPGQGENTIYF
TGTGCCTCGGCACCAGGACAGGGAGAAAACACCATATATTTT
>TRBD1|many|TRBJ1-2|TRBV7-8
CASSLETGLGYTF
TGTGCCAGCAGCTTAGAGACAGGGTTAGGCTACACCTTC
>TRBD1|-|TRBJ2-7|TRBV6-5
CASRLGTGGSYEQYF
TGTGCCAGCAGGTTAGGGACAGGGGGCTCCTACGAGCAGTACTTC
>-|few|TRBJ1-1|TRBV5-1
CASSYSGETEAFF
TGCGCCAGCAGCTATTCAGGGGAGACTGAAGCTTTCTTT
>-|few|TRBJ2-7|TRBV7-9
CASSLVPDSSYEQYF
TGTGCCAGCAGCTTAGTTCCGGACAGTTCCTACGAGCAGTACTTC
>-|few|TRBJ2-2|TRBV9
CASSVLTSTGELFF
TGTGCCAGCAGCGTACTGACCAGCACCGGGGAGCTGTTTTTT
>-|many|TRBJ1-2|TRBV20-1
CSARLGSDYGYTF
TGCAGTGCTAGACTGGGCAGTGACTATGGCTACACCTTC